These 8 T cell receptor beta chains originate from one sample sequenced in a study of blood T cell repertoires in COVID-19. Produced via immunoSEQ multiplex PCR; TCRdb's table is partial and in-frame only. Seen here are 400,000 or so clones, 70% to 90% observed once, and the top ten hold less than 3.5%. Sample: peripheral blood. The receptors shown here come from a human donor in a cohort sampled during active COVID-19.

The chain employs TRBV12-3 or TRBV12-4 and TRBJ2-3; D not certain. V was clipped by 5 bases and J by 1 base, with 7 bases between them. The length of the CDR3 is 13 residues. The CDR3 loop is CASSLPGTDTQYF. For the CDR3, the DNA is TGTGCCAGCAGTCTCCCGGGCACAGATACGCAGTATTTT.

J is TRBJ2-1 and V is TRBV19; TRBD2 agrees at 11 bases. The CDR3 sequence is 18 residues long. Losses at the gene ends were 5 bases for V and 2 bases for J; bases not matched to a gene: 11. The germline V gene encodes CDR1 LNHDA and CDR2 SQIVND (reference sequence). The CDR3 DNA reads as TGTGCCAGTAGTCCTGGACTAGCGGGTACTAACCCCTACAATGAGCAGTTCTTC. Encoded protein: CASSPGLAGTNPYNEQFF.

The rearrangement links TRBV19 to TRBJ2-5; D call uncertain. The CDR3 length is 13 residues. Germline lookup yields CDR1 LNHDA and CDR2 SQIVND (reference sequence). The V end was cut by 3 bases, the J end by 3 bases, with 8 bases between. CDR3: CASSINREETQYF. The CDR3 nucleotides are TGTGCCAGTAGTATTAACAGAGAAGAGACCCAGTACTTC.

This clone was seen ten or more times. The gene calls are TRBV4-2 and TRBJ1-6; D might be TRBD1 (5 bases). The CDR3 runs to 15 residues. With 0 bases removed from V and 11 bases from J, the gap between germline ends came to 14 bases. Germline CDR1 reads LGHNA; CDR2 reads YNFKEQ. CDR3 amino acids: CASSQDPGYEAPLHF. As DNA, the CDR3 is TGTGCCAGCAGCCAAGATCCAGGGTATGAAGCACCCCTCCACTTT.

This clone was counted a single time. The chain links TRBV6-5 to TRBJ1-1; TRBD1 is a possible D gene (5 bases). This CDR3 contains 13 residues. CDR1 is MNHEY and CDR2 is SVGAGI in the germline V gene. V shed 8 bases and J shed 0 bases, with 10 bases lying between them. The CDR3, as DNA: TGTGCCAGCGTGGGGCAGTTGAACACTGAAGCTTTCTTT. Amino acids: CASVGQLNTEAFF.

This clone has only one observation. This rearrangement joins TRBV5-1 to TRBJ1-3; possible D gene TRBD1, 6 bases. Germline-derived CDR1 and CDR2 are SGHRS and YFSETQ. This CDR3 contains 15 residues. Trimming took off 0 bases at V and 1 base at J, with 8 bases between the two ends. CDR3 DNA: TGCGCCAGCAGCTTGGGGGGGCGGTCTGGAAACACCATATATTTT. Amino acids: CASSLGGRSGNTIYF. The full variable domain, in which reference TRBV5-1 and TRBJ1-3 provide the parts outside the CDR3, is KAGVTQTPRYLIKTRGQQVTLSCSPISGHRSVSWYQQTPGQGLQFLFEYFSETQRNKGNFPGRFSGRQFSNSRSEMNVSTLELGDSALYLCASSLGGRSGNTIYFGEGSWLTVV.

This clone was found a few times. CDR3 nucleotides: TGTGCCAGCAGCCGAAGATACACAGTGAGGGCGGACGAGCAGTACTTC. This codes for CASSRRYTVRADEQYF. This sequence joins TRBV5-6 and TRBJ2-7; possible D gene TRBD2, 5 bases. Germline loops: CDR1 SGHDT, CDR2 YYEEEE. Trimming shortened V by 4 bases and J by 5 bases, and 22 bases separated the two germline ends. This CDR3 is 16 amino acids long.

The chain employs TRBV7-9 and TRBJ2-7, with D hard to call. This CDR3 is built from 13 residues. Trimming cost V 3 bases and J 6 bases, with 12 bases left between them. CDR1 SEHNR and CDR2 FQNEAQ come from the germline V gene (reference sequence). DNA for the CDR3: TGTGCCAGCAGCTTGGCGGTCCCCCGCGAGCAGTACTTC. It yields the protein CASSLAVPREQYF.